These T cell receptor beta chains were read from a single sample in a study of response to subunit inactivated influenza vaccine. TCRdb re-analysed the RT-PCR reads in MiXCR, keeping a single row per CDR3 protein. The sample has roughly 500,000 distinct CDR3 sequences, 16% seen once. The sample consisted of CD4+ T cells sorted from PBMCs, taken approximately 25 months after vaccination. All receptors derive from a man between 50 and 75 years old who received an inactivated influenza vaccine. Both conserved end residues are part of each CDR3. D genes are given only for firm matches. Clone sizes are given selectively: once, few, many, or a class where the clone is expanded.

TRBD2	TRBV7-8	.	CASSLAGGTSGRTDTQYF
.	TRBV3-1	few	CASREAMNTEAFF
TRBD1	TRBV4-2	.	CASSRSGQGITEAFF
.	TRBV6-4	many	CASKDFEGAEAFF
.	TRBV12-3/TRBV12-4	few	CASSFRSDGYEQYF
.	TRBV15	.	CATSRDLKGSYEQYF
TRBD2	TRBV9	.	CASSPTSESYNEQFF
.	TRBV5-6	.	CASSSFGLLNIQYF
.	TRBV2	.	CASSWDEDTQYF
.	TRBV20-1	.	CSARDGAWEAFF
.	TRBV7-2	few	CASSLTAGVSAKLFF
.	TRBV6-2/TRBV6-3	.	CASSYNRAETQYF
TRBD1	TRBV20-1	few	CSARGTGAPNEKLFF
.	TRBV11-2	few	CASSLVGVHGELFF
.	TRBV12-3/TRBV12-4	few	CASSLLEQNQPQHF
TRBD2	TRBV24-1	.	CATSDFGLAGGPRTGELFF
TRBD1	TRBV2	few	CASSPPGGFTGELFF
.	TRBV28	.	CASSHKPGHPSEPQHF
.	TRBV4-3	few	CASSQDGYGSYEQYF
.	TRBV5-1	.	CASSQAARLTDTQYF
.	TRBV7-2	many	CASSLKDTQYF
.	TRBV6-1	many	CASSESVHRNQPQHF
TRBD1	TRBV4-2	.	CASSQEWGTASLLPLHF
TRBD2	TRBV20-1	few	CSATSPGLAGGETQYF
TRBD1	TRBV20-1	few	CSAYGQGIAEAFF
.	TRBV24-1	.	CATSDLGPSSYNEQFF
.	TRBV6-1	few	CASSGGGVSYEQYF
TRBD2	TRBV4-2	few	CASSQDLTSGPYEQYF
.	TRBV9	.	CASGAHSGDRPLHF
TRBD2	TRBV7-3	.	CASSPPGLENIQYF
.	TRBV5-1	few	CASSLSPYTDTQYF
.	TRBV12-5	few	CASASGGNQPQHF
.	TRBV12-3/TRBV12-4	many	CASSLGGGVSYNEQFF
.	TRBV20-1	few	CSARLHRDAQYEQYF
.	TRBV12-3/TRBV12-4	few	CASSLAAYRNTEAFF
TRBD1	TRBV5-5	few	CASSFPGTAITDTQYF
.	TRBV4-1	few	CASSLSGVIEKLFF
.	TRBV20-1	.	CSASGGAGPQETQYF
TRBD1	TRBV4-1	.	CASSPRQGADGELFF
.	TRBV5-1	.	CASIPGPHPGDNEQFF
.	TRBV5-1	.	CASSPGRIDYQETQYF
.	TRBV12-3/TRBV12-4	few	CASSFRGLGLSRSGNTIYF
TRBD1	TRBV18	.	CASSSGQGLETQYF
.	TRBV20-1	few	CSARGAPRETQYF
.	TRBV5-1	few	CASSGQGGNTIYF
.	TRBV7-8	.	CASSLRGDGPYEQYF
.	TRBV2	.	CASRSTGALNPYGYTF
TRBD2	TRBV28	many	CASSLGTSSTGELFF
.	TRBV5-5	many	CASSALVSRTEAFF
.	TRBV7-3	.	CASSPGTYYEQHF
.	TRBV12-1	few	CASSFPWASGSNEQFF
TRBD2	TRBV5-1	.	CASSRGLTTADTQYF